This T cell receptor beta chain is drawn from a study of T cells in localized non-small cell lung cancer. Study findings and constraints: Among the top 100 tumor clones, a median around 60 appeared in adjacent lung. The study sequenced only one region of the tumor. As a result, intratumor heterogeneity could not be excluded and remains possible. Uninvolved adjacent lung, not tumor, had the highest T cell clonality. A higher density of T cells in blood coincided with extended overall survival.

This clone was seen a handful of times. What it recognizes is unknown. Data came from immunoSEQ multiplex PCR; TCRdb stores just in-frame clones and leaves some out. The table has roughly 9,900 clones, approximately 50% seen once; the top ten hold roughly 4.2%. This clonotype was sampled from a woman aged 40 to 75 with stage II squamous cell lung carcinoma. This specimen consisted of lymph node tissue, obtained before any cancer treatment.

CDR3 amino acids: CAIGTGGIADTQYF. CDR3 sequence (DNA): TGTGCCATCGGGACAGGGGGCATAGCAGATACGCAGTATTTT. The genes are TRBV19 and TRBJ2-3; 12 bases are shared with TRBD1. The germline V gene encodes CDR1 LNHDA and CDR2 SQIVND (reference sequence). Unmatched junction bases numbered 6, after V lost 10 bases and J lost 4 bases. The CDR3 sequence is 14 residues long.